A single sample is the source of the 24 T cell receptor beta chains below, sequenced in a study of Ad26.COV2.S vaccination and SARS-CoV-2 variants. Profiled with immunoSEQ multiplex PCR; TCRdb holds only in-frame clones, not every one. The table includes hundreds of thousands of clones, 89% detected once. Treatment specified: 19 received Ad26.COV2.S at low or high dose, single or two shots; roughly five received placebo; per-sample allocation not given. On day 63 after the first injection, vaccine and placebo recipients gave samples. Material: peripheral blood, obtained in a trial of Ad26.COV2.S vaccine versus placebo. The receptors here all came from a person between 18 and 65 years old who received the Ad26.COV2.S COVID-19 vaccine or a placebo.

Only a few counts were recorded for this clone. V usage is TRBV20-1 and J usage is TRBJ2-5; no clear D gene. The germline V gene encodes CDR1 DFQATT and CDR2 SNEGSKA (reference sequence). The CDR3 has 10 amino acids. CDR3 amino acids: CSPVKETQYF. Written as DNA, the CDR3 is TGCAGCCCCGTAAAGGAGACCCAGTACTTC.

This chain joins TRBV6-5 and TRBJ1-2; D may be TRBD1 (5 bases). V was shortened by 7 bases and J by 4 bases, with 16 bases between the two germline ends. This CDR3 contains 14 residues. The germline gives CDR1 MNHEY, CDR2 SVGAGI. In DNA, the CDR3 is TGTGCCAGCAAGAAGTCGGGGGGAGTCTATGGCTACACCTTC. Amino acids: CASKKSGGVYGYTF.

The gene calls are TRBV4-2 and TRBJ2-5; the D gene is possibly TRBD2 (6 bases). Germline assignment: CDR1 LGHNA and CDR2 YNFKEQ. The length of the CDR3 is 17 residues. V lost 3 bases and J 2 bases, leaving 19 bases between the germline ends. The CDR3 loop reads CASSQKRDSLVQETQYF. As DNA, the CDR3 is TGTGCCAGCAGCCAGAAACGGGACTCCTTAGTACAAGAGACCCAGTACTTC.

The chain recombines TRBV24-1 with TRBJ2-4; TRBD1 agrees at 9 bases. V lost 3 bases and J lost 7; bases outside the gene matches: 6. Germline CDR1 KGHDR, CDR2 SFDVKD. The CDR3 spans 15 residues. CDR3 sequence reads: CATSDTRTGANIQYF. CDR3 nucleotides: TGTGCCACCAGTGATACTCGGACAGGGGCGAACATTCAGTACTTC.

In DNA form, the CDR3 reads TGTGCCAGCAGCTCTGGGGCCAACGTCCTGACTTTC. Encoded protein: CASSSGANVLTF. V usage is TRBV7-2 and J usage is TRBJ2-6; D is undetermined. Trimming cost V 4 bases and J 2 bases, with 0 bases left between them. In germline, CDR1 is SGHTA, CDR2 FQGNSA. The CDR3 spans 12 residues.

V gene TRBV7-9 combines with J gene TRBJ2-7, with D unclear. The V gene's germline CDR1 is SEHNR and CDR2 FQNEAQ (reference sequence). V was clipped by 1 base and J by 6 bases, with 10 bases between them. The length of the CDR3 is 13 residues. The CDR3 is CASSLVAYSEQYF. In DNA form, the CDR3 reads TGTGCCAGCAGCTTAGTGGCGTATAGCGAGCAGTACTTC.

The chain joins TRBV15 to TRBJ2-1; unclear D gene. V was shortened by 5 bases and J by 4 bases, with 12 bases between the two germline ends. The CDR3 is 14 residues long. Germline CDR1 and CDR2: LNHNV and YYDKDF (reference sequence). CDR3 amino acids: CATSPRKGYNEQFF. CDR3 coding DNA: TGTGCCACCAGCCCCAGGAAAGGATACAATGAGCAGTTCTTC.

V is TRBV3-1 (or the pseudogene TRBV3-2) and J is TRBJ1-3; D unclear. Germline V CDR1 and CDR2: LGHDT, YNNKEL (reference sequence). The CDR3 has 14 residues. Trimming left V 1 base short and J 4 bases short, with 8 bases between. In DNA form, the CDR3 reads TGTGCCAGCAGCCAAGGTGCAGCGGGAAACACCATATATTTT. Amino acids: CASSQGAAGNTIYF.

This clone was observed a handful of times. The chain carries TRBV29-1 and TRBJ2-2, with 9 bases aligning to TRBD1. CDR1 is SQVTM and CDR2 is ANQGSEA in the germline V gene. V gave up 7 bases and J gave up 5 bases; unmatched junction bases: 8. The CDR3 sequence is 14 residues long. CDR3 region: CSAEGQGRTGELFF. Here the CDR3 DNA reads TGCAGCGCAGAGGGACAGGGACGAACCGGGGAGCTGTTTTTT.

To note about this clone: Other DNA sequences of this sample code for an identical CDR3. The chain links TRBV19 to TRBJ1-5; a weak D match, TRBD1 (5 bases). Germline V gene lookup returns CDR1 LNHDA and CDR2 SQIVND (reference sequence). V shed 2 bases and J shed 2 bases, with 7 bases lying between them. The CDR3 length is 14 residues. The CDR3 DNA sequence: TGTGCCAGTAGTATAAGAGGGGGCAATCAGCCCCAGCATTTT. This sequence encodes CASSIRGGNQPQHF.

The rearrangement uses TRBV18 and TRBJ1-6; D perhaps matches TRBD1 (6 bases). The CDR3 runs to 16 residues. Germline loops: CDR1 KGHSH, CDR2 LQKENI. With 3 bases removed from V and 8 bases from J, the gap between germline ends came to 17 bases. CDR3 sequence (DNA): TGTGCCAGCTCACCCCTACGGAAAGGGGGGGATTCACCCCTCCACTTT. Its translation: CASSPLRKGGDSPLHF.

The chain joins TRBV28 to TRBJ2-3, with D maybe TRBD1 (6 bases). The V gene's germline CDR1 is MDHEN and CDR2 SYDVKM. This CDR3 has 15 residues. The V end lost 2 bases, the J end lost 3 bases, and 12 bases lay between the germline ends. The CDR3 here is CASSLRQVRTDTQYF. The CDR3 nucleotides read TGTGCCAGCAGTTTAAGACAGGTTCGGACAGATACGCAGTATTTT.

This sequence joins TRBV19 and TRBJ2-1; 10 bases are shared with TRBD2. This CDR3 is 16 amino acids long. Germline lookup yields CDR1 LNHDA and CDR2 SQIVND (reference sequence). With V trimmed by 4 bases and J by 4 bases, 7 bases remained unmatched. CDR3 loop: CASSKSGLAVYNEQFF. The CDR3 DNA sequence: TGTGCCAGTAGTAAGTCCGGACTAGCGGTATACAATGAGCAGTTCTTC.

The chain couples TRBV5-6 to TRBJ2-3; 9 bases are shared with TRBD2. Germline V gene sequence: CDR1 SGHDT, CDR2 YYEEEE. The junction had 12 bases not matched to a gene; V was cut back by 3 bases and J by 7 bases. The CDR3 loop spans 16 amino acids. CDR3 loop: CASSSKPGTSRNTQYF. For the CDR3, the DNA is TGTGCCAGCAGCTCAAAACCCGGGACTAGCCGGAATACGCAGTATTTT.

This clone was found a few times. This chain uses TRBV5-4 with TRBJ1-2; possibly TRBD1 for D (5 bases). With 0 bases removed from V and 4 bases from J, the gap between germline ends came to 13 bases. In germline, CDR1 is SGHNT, CDR2 YYREEE (reference sequence). This CDR3 region has 15 residues. CDR3 nucleotides: TGTGCCAGCAGCTTGGTTGGGGGTCCTTCCTATGGCTACACCTTC. It yields the protein CASSLVGGPSYGYTF.

The chain is built from TRBV30 and TRBJ1-6; tentative D call: TRBD1 (5 bases). In germline, CDR1 is GTSNPN, CDR2 SVGIG (reference sequence). This CDR3 is 13 amino acids long. The germline V and J ends were trimmed by 1 base and 7 bases, with 8 bases remaining between them. CDR3 DNA sequence: TGTGCCTGGAGTGAACAGGTCAATTCACCCCTCCACTTT. It specifies CAWSEQVNSPLHF.

A remark on this clone: The same CDR3 arises from other DNA sequences in this sample as well. The J gene is TRBJ2-7, the V gene TRBV24-1, with TRBD2 as a possible D gene (6 bases). The germline CDR1 and CDR2 sequences are KGHDR and SFDVKD. V lost 9 bases and J lost 4, with 9 bases in between. CDR3 length equals 11 residues. Written as DNA, the CDR3 is TGTGCCACCTCTGGGGGGTACGAGCAGTACTTC. Amino acid sequence: CATSGGYEQYF.

The chain joins TRBV27 to TRBJ2-7, with TRBD2 matching over 11 bases. The trim removed 6 bases at V and 4 bases at J, leaving 5 bases unmatched. Germline CDR1 and CDR2: MNHEY and SMNVEV (reference sequence). The CDR3 is 14 amino acids. CDR3 nucleotide sequence: TGTGCCAGCAGACGGACTAGCGGGCGATACGAGCAGTACTTC. This encodes CASRRTSGRYEQYF.

The chain combines TRBV7-9 with TRBJ2-2; TRBD2 aligns across 9 bases. The CDR3 loop spans 18 amino acids. J lost 5 bases, V lost 1 base, and 11 bases had no gene match. The V gene's germline CDR1 is SEHNR and CDR2 FQNEAQ (reference sequence). CDR3 protein: CASSLGGLSGRRTGELFF. DNA for the CDR3: TGTGCCAGCAGCTTAGGGGGACTTAGCGGGAGAAGGACCGGGGAGCTGTTTTTT.

The V gene is TRBV30, the J gene TRBJ2-7; D unresolved. CDR1 GTSNPN and CDR2 SVGIG come from the germline V gene (reference sequence). The ends were cut back, 0 bases at V and 2 bases at J, with 5 bases in the middle. CDR3 length equals 12 residues. CDR3: CAWSVTAYEQYF. CDR3 DNA: TGTGCCTGGAGTGTGACTGCCTACGAGCAGTACTTC.

V is TRBV4-3 and J is TRBJ1-4, with 7 bases aligning to TRBD1. Germline V gene lookup returns CDR1 LGHNA and CDR2 YSLEER. V trimming: 4 bases; J trimming: 8 bases; junction bases outside the gene matches: 22. The CDR3 length is 19 residues. The CDR3 region is CASSRDPGTVISFEEKLFF. In DNA form, the CDR3 reads TGCGCCAGCAGCCGCGACCCCGGGACAGTCATTTCGTTTGAAGAAAAACTGTTTTTT.

The V gene is TRBV12-3 or TRBV12-4, the J gene TRBJ2-2, with D unclear. The CDR3 is 13 residues long. V lost 6 bases and J lost 1, with 6 bases in between. CDR3 nucleotides: TGTGCCAGCAGACCCCGGAACACCGGGGAGCTGTTTTTT. Translated, it gives CASRPRNTGELFF.

The chain has TRBV25-1 and TRBJ2-7; D possibly corresponds to TRBD1 (6 bases). The CDR3 totals 14 residues. Trimming stripped 2 bases from V and 2 bases from J, with 10 bases between. The germline V gene has CDR1 MGHDK and CDR2 SYGVNS. In nucleotides, the CDR3 is TGTGCCAGCAGTGAAAAAGCAGGGGCCTACGAGCAGTACTTC. It yields the protein CASSEKAGAYEQYF.

V gene TRBV6-4 combines with J gene TRBJ2-1, with D perhaps matching TRBD1 (6 bases). V lost 5 bases, J lost 5 bases, and 16 bases lay in between. Looked up from germline, CDR1 is MRHNA and CDR2 is SNTAGT. The CDR3 contains 15 residues. The CDR3: CASSFEIRGNNEQFF. In nucleotides, the CDR3 is TGTGCCAGCAGTTTCGAGATCAGGGGCAACAATGAGCAGTTCTTC.